Only one count was recorded for the clone carrying this TCR beta chain. Antigen specificity is unknown. Deletions cut 3 bases from V and 4 bases from J, with 6 bases between. This CDR3 has 12 amino acids. The germline V gene encodes CDR1 SGHTA and CDR2 FQGNSA. The sample is drawn from a study of spatial heterogeneity in lung cancer. On the study more broadly: The count of detected beta-chain sequences consistently exceeded that of alpha-chain sequences. Each unique TCR and UMI combination was seen more than ten times on average in raw reads.

General study findings and limits: Mutation counts in tumors were tracked by counts of expanded intratumoral alpha and beta TCRs.

Time point described: sample taken at primary tumor resection. Donation came from over 60 patients with untreated early-stage non-small cell lung cancer. One entry per CDR3 protein results from TCRdb running MiXCR on the 5' RACE reads. The sample lists about 9,200 distinct CDR3 sequences, around half occurring once. Sequences were derived from lung tumor tissue, sampled at surgery. The chain is built from TRBV7-2 and TRBJ2-5, with D perhaps TRBD1 or TRBD2 (5 bases each). This receptor was taken from a female donor with early-stage non-small cell lung cancer. The CDR3 DNA reads as TGTGCCAGCAGCTTGAGGGGAGAGACCCAGTACTTC. It encodes CASSLRGETQYF.